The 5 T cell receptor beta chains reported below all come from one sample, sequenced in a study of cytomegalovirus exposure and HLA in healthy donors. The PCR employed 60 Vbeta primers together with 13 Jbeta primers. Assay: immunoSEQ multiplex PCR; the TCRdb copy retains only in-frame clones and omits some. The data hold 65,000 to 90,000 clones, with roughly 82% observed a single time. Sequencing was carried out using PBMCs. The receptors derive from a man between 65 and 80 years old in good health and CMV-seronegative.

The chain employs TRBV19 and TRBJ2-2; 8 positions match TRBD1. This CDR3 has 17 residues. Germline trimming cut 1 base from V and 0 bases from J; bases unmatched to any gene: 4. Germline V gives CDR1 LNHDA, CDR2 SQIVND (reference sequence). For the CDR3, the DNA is TGTGCCAGTAGTATAGTCGGGACAGGAGCGAACACCGGGGAGCTGTTTTTT. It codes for CASSIVGTGANTGELFF.

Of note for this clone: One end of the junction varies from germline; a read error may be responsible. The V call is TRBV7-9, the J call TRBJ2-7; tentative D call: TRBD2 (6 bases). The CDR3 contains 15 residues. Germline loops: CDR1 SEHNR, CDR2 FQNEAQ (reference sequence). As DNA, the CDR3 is TGTTCCAGCAGCCAGTGGGCGACTAGCTCCTACGAGCAGTACTTC. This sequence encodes CSSSQWATSSYEQYF.

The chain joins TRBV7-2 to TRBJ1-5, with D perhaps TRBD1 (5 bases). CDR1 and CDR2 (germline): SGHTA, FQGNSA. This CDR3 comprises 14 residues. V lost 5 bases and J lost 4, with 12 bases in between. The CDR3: CASSLDTFNQPQHF. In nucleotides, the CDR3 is TGTGCCAGCAGCCTGGACACGTTTAATCAGCCCCAGCATTTT.

Written as DNA, the CDR3 is TGTGCCAGCACTGCGACTGGGACAGCTTCCTACGAGCAGTACTTC. As protein: CASTATGTASYEQYF. V is TRBV6-1 and J is TRBJ2-7, with 7 bases identical to TRBD1. This CDR3 comprises 15 residues. CDR1 is MNHNS and CDR2 is SASEGT in the germline V gene. V lost 7 bases, J lost 1 base, and 10 bases stayed unmatched.

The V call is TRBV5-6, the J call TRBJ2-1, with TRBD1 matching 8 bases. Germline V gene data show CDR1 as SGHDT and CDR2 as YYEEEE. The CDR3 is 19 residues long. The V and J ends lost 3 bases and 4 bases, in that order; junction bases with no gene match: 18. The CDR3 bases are TGTGCCAGCAGCTCTACGGGGGACCTGACAGGGGCCCTATACAATGAGCAGTTCTTC. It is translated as CASSSTGDLTGALYNEQFF.